The TCR beta chain described here comes from a study of T cell repertoires in cytomegalovirus infection. Overall study: Carrying CMV and the relevant HLA type showed in public TCR beta signatures. Study results and caveats: Clonotypes of TCR beta that were HLA-C-restricted and CMV-specific dominated the ex vivo response.

Trimming left V 3 bases short and J 0 bases short, with 14 bases between. The CDR3 runs 16 residues. This clonotype appeared many times. Its target is unknown. TCRdb used MiXCR to reprocess the reads, holding one entry per CDR3 protein. Of 350,000 to 450,000 distinct CDR3 sequences listed, around a sixth are singletons. The sequenced material came from PBMCs. The TCR comes from a human donor in good health (CMV status not recorded). Some clones in this sample may be carry-over from other donors' samples. This chain links TRBV12-3 or TRBV12-4 with TRBJ1-1; D is unresolved. Written as DNA, the CDR3 is TGTGCCAGCAGTTTCCCTCCGGGAGGTATGAACACTGAAGCTTTCTTT. It yields the protein CASSFPPGGMNTEAFF.